The TCR beta chain under discussion was sequenced for a study of blood T cell repertoires in COVID-19 (dated by TCRdb to between 2020 and 2021). For context, the study as a whole: Samples covering the acute and convalescent phases of COVID-19 were provided by collaborators in the United States, Italy and Spain. Deeply sampled blood TCRbeta repertoires from subjects exposed to, actively infected with, or recovered from COVID-19 were included in the dataset. Sample metadata almost always included a de-identified subject ID, COVID-19 status, age in years and sex. The samples were drawn from the first 160 participants of the ongoing ImmuneRACE study and from some 1,300 subjects provided by 6 global collaborators. The material from the prospective study consisted of cDNA or gDNA derived from T cells, B-cell-depleted T cells, or PBMCs. The repertoires were released in a freely available public database intended as a resource for research on the immune response to SARS-CoV-2. Where available, HLA class I and class II types were obtained from metadata supplied by the sample provider rather than from assay-based typing.

Collaborating institutions collected whole blood in K2EDTA tubes following their own protocols. For TCRbeta analysis, collaborators shipped samples in one of three forms: frozen whole blood, isolated PBMCs, or DNA extracted from either of those sample types. In the germline V gene, CDR1 corresponds to LGHNA and CDR2 to YSLEER. The CDR3 runs 16 amino acids, cysteine and phenylalanine included. Only the CDR3 portion is preserved as DNA: 48 bases, with reading frame beginning at the first base. Compared with germline, V lacks 5 bases and J lacks 4 bases; bases without a gene match: 9. TCRbeta CDR3 regions were amplified from genomic DNA using the immunoSEQ Assay, a bias-controlled multiplex PCR. The authors' pipeline ran thus. Within the assay, amplification of reference gene primers was used to estimate how many nucleated cells each sample contained. Sequence reads were collapsed and filtered to measure the absolute abundance of every unique TCRbeta CDR3 rearrangement. For each sample, productive Simpson clonality was calculated by taking the square root of Simpson's diversity index across productive rearrangements. TCRdb took over this immuneACCESS table, retaining in-frame rearrangements with V and J assigned. Such tables are incomplete; in checked studies, under half of the missing clones stem from an unresolved V gene, and the remainder is unexplained. Clone size and V and J calls were adopted from that table, with D and trimming inferred from the DNA. Counted in this sample were over 75,000 clones; less than 95% of them appeared once. The ten largest clones capture around 2.3% of the sample.

Concerning this clone: It has no known antigen specificity. Base qualities were left out, and no much larger clone turns up one base away.

Study-wide conclusions, independent of this receptor: The amount of clinical and demographic metadata varied by source and participant and was provided uncurated.

The receptor comes from a human donor with active COVID-19. The donor label of this sample is uncertain. The sequenced material came from peripheral blood. The rearranged chain carries TRBV4-3 and TRBJ2-3; TRBD2 aligns with 10 central bases. The DNA reads as follows: TGCGCCAGCAGCTGGAGTCTAGCGGGGGCCGCAGATACGCAGTATTTT. Its product reads: CASSWSLAGAADTQYF.